The rows below give T cell receptor beta chains drawn from one sample of a study of CD8+ T cells in alopecia areata. Repertoires were generated with immunoSEQ multiplex PCR, while TCRdb's copy carries only in-frame clones and drops some. The profile shows 130,000 to 150,000 clones, roughly 82% of them singletons. Sequences were derived from CD8+ T cells sorted from blood, sampled at week 4, from a patient treated with tofacitinib. The receptors come from a human donor with alopecia areata. Both conserved end residues are part of each CDR3. The D gene is left open where the match is weak. Expanded clones are given a class, and other clones once, few, many or no size at all.

CDR3nt | CDR3aa | abundance | d_gene | j_gene | v_gene
TGTGCCAGTTTCCCTTCGGACAGGGCGAACACTGAAGCTTTCTTT | CASFPSDRANTEAFF | . | . | TRBJ1-1 | TRBV21-1
TGTGCCAGTAGTATAGGGGGCTGGGGCAATCAGCCCCAGCATTTT | CASSIGGWGNQPQHF | . | . | TRBJ1-5 | TRBV19
TGTGCCAGCAGTCGACCAGACAGTTATCAGCCCCAGCATTTT | CASSRPDSYQPQHF | once | . | TRBJ1-5 | TRBV28
TGTGCCAGCAGCCAAGAACTAGCGGGGGGGCCAGAGACCCAGTACTTC | CASSQELAGGPETQYF | . | TRBD2 | TRBJ2-5 | TRBV4-2
TGCGCCAGCAGCTTGGCCAAGGAGCAAGAGACCCAGTACTTC | CASSLAKEQETQYF | . | . | TRBJ2-5 | TRBV5-1
TGTGCCAGCAGCCCTCGGCACACTGAAGCTTTCTTT | CASSPRHTEAFF | once | . | TRBJ1-1 | TRBV9
TGTGCCAGCAGCTTAGAAGCTAGTCCCCAAGAGACCCAGTACTTC | CASSLEASPQETQYF | . | . | TRBJ2-5 | TRBV11-2
TGTGCCAGCAGCTTAGGACCTGAGCAGTTCTTC | CASSLGPEQFF | . | . | TRBJ2-1 | TRBV7-9
TGTGCCAGCAGCTTGGCGGGTTACCCTCCTTCCAGGTTGGGCACAGATACGCAGTATTTT | CASSLAGYPPSRLGTDTQYF | . | . | TRBJ2-3 | TRBV5-4
TGTGCCAGCAGTGAGGAGGGGTATGGCTACACCTTC | CASSEEGYGYTF | . | . | TRBJ1-2 | TRBV2
TGTGCCAGTTCCCCGGGACAGGGGATCGACGGGGAGCTGTTTTTT | CASSPGQGIDGELFF | . | TRBD1 | TRBJ2-2 | TRBV19
TGTGCCAGCAGCGAATCCGGGACCCACGGGGAGACCCAGTACTTC | CASSESGTHGETQYF | . | . | TRBJ2-5 | TRBV7-9
TGTGCCAGCACGGAAAACCACACCGGGGAGCTGTTTTTT | CASTENHTGELFF | . | . | TRBJ2-2 | TRBV2
TGTGCCAGCAGTGGCCGTCCGGGACAGCCCACCTTTGGCGTGCAGTATTTT | CASSGRPGQPTFGVQYF | . | TRBD1 | TRBJ2-3 | TRBV6-1
TGTGCGAGCCCCCGGGGGCCGGAGGGCTACGAGCAGTACTTC | CASPRGPEGYEQYF | . | . | TRBJ2-7 | TRBV2
TGCAGCGTGGGGACTAGCGGGGGACCAAGAGATTTCACCCAGTACTTC | CSVGTSGGPRDFTQYF | . | TRBD2 | TRBJ2-5 | TRBV29-1
TGCAGCGTTGTAGAGTCAGTACTCTATGGCTACACCTTC | CSVVESVLYGYTF | . | . | TRBJ1-2 | TRBV29-1
TGTGCCAGCAGCTTATACCAGGGGGCACCCAACAATGAGCAGTTCTTC | CASSLYQGAPNNEQFF | . | TRBD1 | TRBJ2-1 | TRBV11-2
TGTGCCATCAGTGAGTCTTCATTGGCAGAACTTAGCACAGATACGCAGTATTTT | CAISESSLAELSTDTQYF | . | . | TRBJ2-3 | TRBV10-3
TGCAGCGTCCCTAGAACTGGGGGGACCCAGTACTTC | CSVPRTGGTQYF | . | . | TRBJ2-5 | TRBV29-1
TGTGCCAGCGGACTAGAGAGAAATCAGCCCCAGCATTTT | CASGLERNQPQHF | . | . | TRBJ1-5 | TRBV6-5
TGCGCCAGCAGCCAAGGGATTTCGGAGGAGCAGTACTTC | CASSQGISEEQYF | . | . | TRBJ2-7 | TRBV4-3
TGTGCCTGGAGCGGACTCACCAAACTGTTTTTT | CAWSGLTKLFF | . | . | TRBJ1-4 | TRBV30
TGTGCCAGCAGTTTAGGGATTAACTATGGCTACACCTTC | CASSLGINYGYTF | . | . | TRBJ1-2 | TRBV27
TGTGCCACCAGCAGAGCGGGGGTAAGGGGCACTGAAGCTTTCTTT | CATSRAGVRGTEAFF | . | . | TRBJ1-1 | TRBV15
TGTGCCATCAGCCAGGGGACAGGGGTCGAGCAGTACTTC | CAISQGTGVEQYF | few | TRBD1 | TRBJ2-7 | TRBV10-3